This T cell receptor (beta chain) derives from a study of cytotoxic CD8 clonotypes in ibrutinib-treated CLL. Depths of 1 in 200,000 to 1 in 1 million T cells were the sequencing target. Using immunoSEQ multiplex PCR, the repertoire was profiled, and TCRdb retains in-frame clones only, with some absent. The sample yields about 160,000 clones, approximately 90% seen once. This clonotype was obtained from a human donor with chronic lymphocytic leukemia. The sample consisted of PBMCs, taken at disease progression, from a patient treated with ibrutinib.

CDR3 in amino acids: CASSLDLTPSGGYTF. The CDR3 DNA follows: TGTGCCAGCAGCTTAGATTTGACACCGTCTGGGGGCTACACCTTC. The chain has TRBV11-2 and TRBJ1-2; D is unclear. Trimming took 0 bases from V and 8 from J, leaving 16 bases between them. The CDR3 has 15 residues. Germline CDR1 and CDR2: SGHAT and FQNNGV.